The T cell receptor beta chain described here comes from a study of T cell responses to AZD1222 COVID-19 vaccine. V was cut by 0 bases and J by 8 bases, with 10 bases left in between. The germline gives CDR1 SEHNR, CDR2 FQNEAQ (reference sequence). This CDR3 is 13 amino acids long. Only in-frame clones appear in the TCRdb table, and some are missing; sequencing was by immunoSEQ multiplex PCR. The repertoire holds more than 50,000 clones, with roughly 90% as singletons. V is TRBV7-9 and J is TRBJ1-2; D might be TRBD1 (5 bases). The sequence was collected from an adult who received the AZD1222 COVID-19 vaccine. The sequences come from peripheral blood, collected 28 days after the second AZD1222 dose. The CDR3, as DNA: TGTGCCAGCAGCTTAGCTAACCCAGGGGGCTACACCTTC. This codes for CASSLANPGGYTF.